This T cell receptor beta chain came from a study of blood T cell repertoires in COVID-19. Turning to the study itself: Acute and convalescent COVID-19 specimens originated in the United States, Italy and Spain.

There are 14 residues in the CDR3. V was cut by 5 bases and J by 7 bases, with 18 bases left in between. Germline CDR1 is LNHDA and CDR2 is SQIVND (reference sequence). TCRdb's copy holds only in-frame clones and misses some; the assay was immunoSEQ multiplex PCR. The table lists hundreds of thousands of clones, 75% to 85% of them singletons. The study recruited people aged about 18 to 90 years across around 23 US areas. The chain uses TRBV19 and TRBJ2-7; tentatively, D is TRBD2 (6 bases). This clonotype was sampled from a woman aged 40 to 50 with acute COVID-19. Input material: PBMCs or T cells enriched from blood (not recorded which). The DNA of the CDR3 is TGTGCCAGTAGTCCCGCCGGGAGAATGAGTGAGCAGTACTTC. Residues: CASSPAGRMSEQYF.